This T cell receptor beta chain was sequenced during a study of blood T cell repertoires in COVID-19. Study as a whole: The cDNA or gDNA used as material had been derived from T cells, B-cell-depleted T cells, or PBMCs.

Participants, about 18 to 90 years old, spanned 25 or so US areas. Cohort 3 recovery required two negative PCRs, clearance, or symptom resolution. The authors' processing: It was from reference gene primer amplification that nucleated cell counts were estimated. Here immunoSEQ multiplex PCR was the method, and the copy in TCRdb shows in-frame clones only, minus some. Clone size and the V and J calls come from that table; the DNA yielded D and trimming. Of around 300,000 clones in the sample, around nine tenths were seen once. What was sequenced was PBMCs or T cells enriched from blood (not recorded which). This clonotype was obtained from a man between 25 and 39 years old who had recovered from COVID-19.

This chain's CDR3 is CASSSPGGRGGVYEQYF. The CDR3, as DNA: TGTGCCAGCTCCTCCCCCGGGGGGCGGGGGGGCGTATACGAGCAGTACTTC. The chain carries TRBV28 and TRBJ2-7, with 9 bases matching TRBD2. The CDR3 runs to 17 residues. Germline V lookup: CDR1 MDHEN, CDR2 SYDVKM. The V gene end was trimmed by 8 bases and the J gene end by 4 bases; junction bases not matched to a gene: 18.